The rows below give T cell receptor beta chains drawn from one sample of a study of blood T cell repertoires in COVID-19. This table comes from immunoSEQ multiplex PCR, and its TCRdb copy is limited to in-frame clones, with some not included. This table holds under 300,000 clones, about 80% found once. Sequenced material: peripheral blood. The source of these receptors is an elderly woman with active or convalescent COVID-19. Each CDR3 is given with its conserved first and last residue. A D gene is named only where the DNA matches it firmly. Clone size is shown for a subset of rows, as once, few, many or a class of expanded clone.

V gene,clone size,D gene,J gene,CDR3 protein,CDR3 DNA
TRBV5-1,NA,TRBD1,TRBJ1-2,CASSSGTGSSGYTF,TGCGCCAGCAGCTCCGGGACAGGTTCCAGTGGCTACACCTTC
TRBV7-9,once,NA,TRBJ1-4,CASSLTASNEKLFF,TGTGCCAGCAGCTTGACAGCCAGTAATGAAAAACTGTTTTTT
TRBV5-1,NA,TRBD1,TRBJ1-1,CASSSQDRGTEAFF,TGCGCCAGCAGCTCGCAGGACAGGGGCACTGAAGCTTTCTTT
TRBV28,NA,NA,TRBJ1-2,CASSLFGGDYGYTF,TGTGCCAGCAGTTTATTTGGGGGGGACTATGGCTACACCTTC
TRBV19,NA,TRBD1,TRBJ1-1,CASSTRGQTEAFF,TGTGCCAGTAGTACCAGGGGGCAAACTGAAGCTTTCTTT
TRBV6-5,few,NA,TRBJ1-5,CASNRDSNQPQHF,TGTGCCAGCAACAGGGATAGCAATCAGCCCCAGCATTTT
TRBV6-6,NA,TRBD1,TRBJ2-7,CASSYGQGVTYEQYF,TGTGCCAGCAGTTACGGCCAGGGGGTTACCTACGAGCAGTACTTC
TRBV2,once,TRBD1,TRBJ1-5,CASRAGAGTGQPQHF,TGTGCCAGCAGGGCAGGGGCAGGGACAGGTCAGCCCCAGCATTTT
TRBV7-9,once,TRBD1,TRBJ1-1,CASSFLTGGNTEAFF,TGTGCCAGCAGCTTCCTGACAGGGGGGAACACTGAAGCTTTCTTT
TRBV5-1,NA,TRBD1,TRBJ2-7,CASSTTGIPYEQYF,TGCGCCAGCAGCACGACAGGGATCCCCTACGAGCAGTACTTC
TRBV5-1,NA,NA,TRBJ2-3,CASSLVSGSDTQYF,TGCGCCAGCAGCTTGGTCAGTGGTTCAGATACGCAGTATTTT
TRBV15,NA,NA,TRBJ2-3,CATSRENRAGTDTQYF,TGTGCCACCAGCAGAGAGAACAGGGCTGGCACAGATACGCAGTATTTT
TRBV18,NA,TRBD1,TRBJ2-7,CASSRQQGAPGEQYF,TGTGCCAGCTCACGACAACAGGGGGCGCCGGGCGAGCAGTACTTC
TRBV28,NA,NA,TRBJ1-4,CASSPSSLNEKLFF,TGTGCCAGCAGTCCATCCAGTCTTAATGAAAAACTGTTTTTT
TRBV6-6,NA,TRBD1,TRBJ2-2,CASSSLDRGRSGELFF,TGTGCCAGCAGTTCTTTGGACAGGGGGAGGTCCGGGGAGCTGTTTTTT
TRBV29-1,few,NA,TRBJ1-6,CSVKGTSNSPLHF,TGCAGCGTTAAAGGGACAAGTAATTCACCCCTCCACTTT
TRBV5-1,NA,NA,TRBJ1-1,CASSLVPENTEAFF,TGCGCCAGCAGCTTGGTTCCAGAGAACACTGAAGCTTTCTTT
TRBV2,NA,TRBD2,TRBJ2-1,CASRGTSGYNEQFF,TGTGCCAGCAGGGGGACTAGCGGGTACAATGAGCAGTTCTTC
TRBV5-1,once,TRBD1,TRBJ2-2,CASSLEVQGVTGELFF,TGCGCCAGCAGCTTGGAGGTTCAGGGGGTCACCGGGGAGCTGTTTTTT
TRBV2,few,NA,TRBJ1-6,CASSGGSGQPNSPLHF,TGTGCCAGCAGCGGAGGCTCCGGACAGCCTAATTCACCCCTCCACTTT
TRBV10-3,once,TRBD2,TRBJ2-7,CAISEHLAGVTEQYF,TGTGCCATCAGTGAACATTTAGCGGGAGTCACCGAGCAGTACTTC
TRBV5-4,NA,TRBD2,TRBJ2-1,CASAAEAGGMSGEQFF,TGTGCCAGCGCCGCCGAAGCGGGAGGAATGTCAGGTGAGCAGTTCTTC
TRBV28,few,NA,TRBJ1-2,CASSFFLHGTLYGYTF,TGTGCCAGCAGTTTTTTCCTACACGGGACTCTCTATGGCTACACCTTC
TRBV10-3,NA,TRBD1,TRBJ1-1,CAISVDRENTEAFF,TGTGCCATCAGTGTTGACAGGGAGAACACTGAAGCTTTCTTT
TRBV18,NA,TRBD1,TRBJ1-3,CASSPRQGQGNTIYF,TGTGCCAGCTCACCACGACAGGGGCAGGGAAACACCATATATTTT
TRBV19,NA,TRBD1,TRBJ2-7,CASSTTGTGSSKAYEQYF,TGTGCCAGCTCCACCACCGGGACAGGGTCATCGAAGGCCTACGAGCAGTACTTC
TRBV7-2,NA,NA,TRBJ2-2,CAEGSEGTGELFF,TGTGCTGAGGGTTCGGAGGGGACCGGGGAGCTGTTTTTT
TRBV5-1,NA,TRBD2,TRBJ2-3,CASSLAGLAGRDTQYF,TGCGCCAGCAGCTTGGCCGGACTAGCGGGACGAGATACGCAGTATTTT
TRBV6-5,NA,TRBD1,TRBJ1-2,CASQGQGAANYGYTF,TGTGCCAGCCAGGGACAGGGGGCTGCTAACTATGGCTACACCTTC
TRBV28,NA,NA,TRBJ1-2,CASSFPRGYGYTF,TGTGCCAGCAGTTTTCCGCGGGGCTATGGCTACACCTTC
TRBV6-5,NA,TRBD2,TRBJ2-7,CASSYPSGSGKYEQYF,TGTGCCAGCAGTTACCCTTCTGGGAGCGGGAAATACGAGCAGTACTTC
TRBV6-5,once,NA,TRBJ1-2,CASSLDRGLDGYTF,TGTGCCAGCAGTTTGGATAGAGGATTGGATGGCTACACCTTC
TRBV4-1,NA,NA,TRBJ1-5,CASSPGSTANPGMGNQPQHF,TGCGCCAGCAGCCCGGGAAGTACTGCGAACCCGGGGATGGGCAATCAGCCCCAGCATTTT
TRBV24-1,NA,TRBD1,TRBJ1-4,CATSERQGRSEKLFF,TGTGCCACCAGTGAGCGACAGGGGAGGAGTGAAAAACTGTTTTTT
TRBV28,NA,TRBD1,TRBJ1-5,CASSPLRDRVQPQHF,TGTGCCAGCAGTCCCCTCCGGGACAGGGTACAGCCCCAGCATTTT
TRBV21-1,NA,NA,TRBJ2-7,CASKLPFPREFCEQYF,TGTGCCAGCAAACTCCCCTTCCCCAGGGAATTCTGCGAGCAGTACTTC
TRBV18,few,NA,TRBJ2-7,CASSLNQGFNSEQYF,TGTGCCAGCTCACTAAACCAGGGTTTTAATTCCGAGCAGTACTTC
TRBV12-5,once,TRBD1,TRBJ2-2,CASGRRTGGIGELFF,TGTGCTAGTGGTAGACGGACAGGGGGCATTGGGGAGCTGTTTTTT
TRBV2,NA,NA,TRBJ1-6,CASSEAIHSVLHF,TGTGCCAGCAGTGAAGCAATTCATTCAGTACTCCACTTT
TRBV11-3,NA,NA,TRBJ2-5,CASSSLHPGVIWYQETQYF,TGTGCCAGCAGCTCATTACACCCGGGGGTAATTTGGTACCAAGAGACCCAGTACTTC
TRBV5-1,few,NA,TRBJ1-3,CASSGQIGNTIYF,TGCGCCAGCAGCGGACAGATTGGAAACACCATATATTTT
TRBV11-2,NA,NA,TRBJ1-4,CASSLVGGTNEKLFF,TGTGCCAGCAGCTTAGTGGGGGGAACTAATGAAAAACTGTTTTTT
TRBV5-1,NA,NA,TRBJ2-2,CASRVGQITGELFF,TGCGCCAGCAGGGTGGGCCAGATCACCGGGGAGCTGTTTTTT
TRBV18,NA,TRBD1,TRBJ2-7,CASSPPGQDPYEQYF,TGTGCCAGCTCACCACCGGGACAGGACCCCTACGAGCAGTACTTC
TRBV4-2,NA,NA,TRBJ2-7,CASSQGPRESEQYF,TGTGCCAGCAGCCAAGGACCCCGGGAGAGCGAGCAGTACTTC
TRBV14,NA,NA,TRBJ1-2,CASSQEVTGGAGYTF,TGTGCCAGCAGCCAAGAGGTCACAGGTGGGGCCGGCTACACCTTC
TRBV20-1,NA,NA,TRBJ1-2,CSASPSSGRGGYYGYTF,TGCAGTGCTAGTCCTTCATCCGGCAGGGGAGGGTACTATGGCTACACCTTC
TRBV10-2,NA,TRBD2,TRBJ2-3,CASSESATSGVGSTDTQYF,TGCGCCAGCAGTGAGTCTGCGACTAGCGGGGTGGGGAGCACAGATACGCAGTATTTT
TRBV4-2,NA,TRBD2,TRBJ2-3,CASSLLAGGTDTQYF,TGTGCCAGCAGCCTCCTAGCGGGGGGTACAGATACGCAGTATTTT
TRBV4-1,NA,TRBD2,TRBJ2-1,CASSGSSGTAYNEQFF,TGCGCCAGCAGCGGTTCAAGCGGGACCGCCTACAATGAGCAGTTCTTC
TRBV3-1/TRBV3-2,NA,NA,TRBJ1-1,CASSQVRGIRAFF,TGTGCCAGCAGCCAAGTAAGGGGGATTAGGGCTTTCTTT
TRBV7-9,NA,NA,TRBJ1-6,CASSSTGRSPLHF,TGTGCCAGCAGTAGCACAGGGCGGTCACCCCTCCACTTT
TRBV3-1/TRBV3-2,few,TRBD1,TRBJ1-3,CASGTATGNTIYF,TGTGCCAGCGGGACAGCCACTGGAAACACCATATATTTT
TRBV10-2,NA,NA,TRBJ1-5,CATRGGALRQPQHF,TGCGCCACCAGAGGGGGGGCGTTAAGGCAGCCCCAGCATTTT
TRBV6-5,NA,NA,TRBJ1-5,CASVPVQPQHF,TGTGCCAGCGTCCCTGTCCAGCCCCAGCATTTT